This T cell receptor (beta chain) appears in the sequencing data of a study of human T cells and chemical hapten exposure. Overall study context: It was small differences in pooled library volume that mainly caused per-sample TCR yields to vary.

As to time point: pre-sensitization, week 0. Treatment noted: therapeutic diphenylcyclopropenone sensitization with weekly scalp DPC. Germline CDR1 ENHRY, CDR2 SYGVKD. CDR3 size: 15 residues. The V gene lost 4 bases and the J gene lost 2 bases, with 14 bases spanning the gap. TCRdb reprocessed the RACE reads via MiXCR and lists one record per CDR3 protein. The repertoire holds roughly 50,000 distinct CDR3 sequences, with around 10% as singletons. This clonotype was seen many times. The sequencing used whole blood, collected in connection with sensitization to the hapten diphenylcyclopropenone (DPC). V is TRBV10-3 and J is TRBJ1-1; the D is unclear. The clonotype comes from a man aged 35 to 55 with alopecia areata. Some clones in this sample may be carry-over from other donors' samples. CDR3: CAISGGFALNTEAFF. The CDR3, as DNA: TGTGCCATCAGTGGAGGGTTCGCCCTAAACACTGAAGCTTTCTTT.